A selection of T cell receptor beta chains follows, all from one sample in a study of response to subunit inactivated influenza vaccine. MiXCR, applied by TCRdb to the RT-PCR reads, yields one record per CDR3 protein. The data hold hundreds of thousands of distinct CDR3 sequences, with roughly 15% observed a single time. Here the sequenced sample was PBMCs from blood, taken 14 days before vaccination. The receptor source for this set is a man aged 50 or older who received an inactivated influenza vaccine. Both conserved end residues are part of each CDR3. The D gene is left open where the match is weak. Not every row has a clone size; where given, it reads once, few, many or a size class.

J: TRBJ2-1
size: .
V: TRBV20-1
D: TRBD2
length: 16
CDR3: CSASSPLADLYNEQFF
DNA: TGCAGTGCTAGTTCACCCCTAGCGGACCTCTACAATGAGCAGTTCTTC

J: TRBJ1-1
size: .
V: TRBV5-6
D: .
length: 12
CDR3: CASSLFSGEAFF
DNA: TGTGCCAGCAGCTTGTTTTCCGGTGAAGCTTTCTTT

J: TRBJ1-1
size: .
V: TRBV4-3
D: .
length: 14
CDR3: CASGQERVNTEAFF
DNA: TGCGCCAGCGGCCAAGAACGGGTAAACACTGAAGCTTTCTTT

J: TRBJ2-1
size: many
V: TRBV3-1
D: TRBD2
length: 16
CDR3: CASSQGWLAAYNEQFF
DNA: TGTGCCAGCAGCCAAGGCTGGCTAGCGGCCTACAATGAGCAGTTCTTC

J: TRBJ2-7
size: few
V: TRBV20-1
D: TRBD2
length: 16
CDR3: CSARGLAGASWDEQYF
DNA: TGCAGTGCTAGAGGACTAGCGGGAGCGTCTTGGGACGAGCAGTACTTC

J: TRBJ2-1
size: .
V: TRBV4-3
D: .
length: 15
CDR3: CASSQDQATNNEQFF
DNA: TGCGCCAGCAGCCAAGATCAGGCAACTAACAATGAGCAGTTCTTC

J: TRBJ2-1
size: .
V: TRBV6-2/TRBV6-3
D: TRBD1
length: 13
CDR3: CASSFDRGGEQFF
DNA: TGTGCCAGCAGTTTCGACAGGGGCGGTGAGCAGTTCTTC

J: TRBJ2-2
size: few
V: TRBV4-2
D: .
length: 15
CDR3: CASSLMTVITGELFF
DNA: TGTGCCAGCAGCCTGATGACAGTGATAACCGGGGAGCTGTTTTTT

J: TRBJ2-1
size: many
V: TRBV4-1
D: TRBD2
length: 21
CDR3: CASSHTGRPGTSGSSYNEQFF
DNA: TGCGCCAGCAGCCATACCGGGCGACCCGGGACTAGCGGGAGTTCCTACAATGAGCAGTTCTTC

J: TRBJ2-1
size: few
V: TRBV15
D: TRBD2
length: 18
CDR3: CATSRDNPGGRVYNEQFF
DNA: TGTGCCACCAGCAGAGATAATCCCGGCGGGAGAGTATACAATGAGCAGTTCTTC

J: TRBJ2-5
size: .
V: TRBV5-1
D: .
length: 14
CDR3: CASSTGTSRETQYF
DNA: TGCGCCAGCAGCACCGGGACGAGTCGAGAGACCCAGTACTTC

J: TRBJ1-4
size: few
V: TRBV12-3/TRBV12-4
D: .
length: 12
CDR3: CASSPQLGELFF
DNA: TGTGCCAGCAGCCCTCAATTAGGGGAACTGTTTTTT

J: TRBJ1-1
size: .
V: TRBV7-2
D: .
length: 15
CDR3: CASSLARGGITEAFF
DNA: TGTGCCAGCAGCTTAGCGCGGGGGGGAATCACTGAAGCTTTCTTT

J: TRBJ1-1
size: .
V: TRBV6-5
D: .
length: 14
CDR3: CASSYGAVRTEAFF
DNA: TGTGCCAGCAGTTACGGAGCCGTTCGGACTGAAGCTTTCTTT

J: TRBJ2-1
size: .
V: TRBV6-1
D: .
length: 14
CDR3: CASSRQQGFNEQFF
DNA: TGTGCCAGCAGTAGACAACAGGGTTTCAATGAGCAGTTCTTC

J: TRBJ2-5
size: .
V: TRBV9
D: TRBD2
length: 15
CDR3: CASSVGGTNQETQYF
DNA: TGTGCCAGCAGCGTAGGAGGGACTAATCAAGAGACCCAGTACTTC

J: TRBJ2-6
size: few
V: TRBV7-8
D: TRBD2
length: 20
CDR3: CASSLPARGRFPVGANVLTF
DNA: TGTGCCAGCAGCTTACCTGCGCGGGGGAGATTCCCCGTAGGGGCCAACGTCCTGACTTTC

J: TRBJ1-4
size: few
V: TRBV10-3
D: TRBD1
length: 16
CDR3: CAISEGTGGVNEKLFF
DNA: TGTGCCATCAGTGAAGGGACAGGGGGCGTCAATGAAAAACTGTTTTTT

J: TRBJ2-7
size: .
V: TRBV2
D: TRBD2
length: 17
CDR3: CASSLGGSGRAGYEQYF
DNA: TGTGCCAGCAGTCTCGGAGGAAGCGGGAGGGCTGGGTACGAGCAGTACTTC

J: TRBJ2-1
size: .
V: TRBV5-6
D: TRBD1
length: 15
CDR3: CASSEGTGNYNEQFF
DNA: TGTGCCAGCAGCGAAGGGACAGGTAACTACAATGAGCAGTTCTTC

J: TRBJ2-1
size: .
V: TRBV7-2
D: TRBD2
length: 17
CDR3: CASSRRLAANSYNEQFF
DNA: TGTGCCAGCAGCAGAAGACTAGCGGCGAACTCCTACAATGAGCAGTTCTTC

J: TRBJ2-1
size: many
V: TRBV29-1
D: TRBD2
length: 13
CDR3: CSVRAGGANEQFF
DNA: TGCAGCGTTCGAGCGGGAGGGGCCAATGAGCAGTTCTTC

J: TRBJ1-5
size: few
V: TRBV18
D: .
length: 13
CDR3: CASSPHRDQPQHF
DNA: TGTGCCAGCTCACCACATAGGGACCAGCCCCAGCATTTT

J: TRBJ2-7
size: .
V: TRBV6-1
D: TRBD1
length: 15
CDR3: CASREQGSNVYEQYF
DNA: TGTGCCAGCAGAGAACAGGGGAGCAACGTTTACGAGCAGTACTTC

J: TRBJ2-3
size: .
V: TRBV10-3
D: .
length: 15
CDR3: CAIKGVAGFTDTQYF
DNA: TGTGCCATCAAGGGGGTCGCGGGTTTCACAGATACGCAGTATTTT

J: TRBJ2-5
size: .
V: TRBV24-1
D: TRBD1
length: 16
CDR3: CATSDFLGQGGETQYF
DNA: TGTGCCACCAGTGATTTTCTAGGACAGGGCGGAGAGACCCAGTACTTC

J: TRBJ2-7
size: few
V: TRBV2
D: TRBD2
length: 14
CDR3: CASSATSGRSEQYF
DNA: TGTGCCAGCAGTGCTACTAGCGGGAGGAGCGAGCAGTACTTC

J: TRBJ2-3
size: .
V: TRBV12-3/TRBV12-4
D: .
length: 11
CDR3: CASSTIDTQYF
DNA: TGTGCCAGCAGTACGATAGATACGCAGTATTTT

J: TRBJ2-1
size: .
V: TRBV6-2/TRBV6-3
D: .
length: 14
CDR3: CASFPTRAYNEQFF
DNA: TGTGCCAGTTTCCCAACCCGGGCCTACAATGAGCAGTTCTTC

J: TRBJ2-7
size: few
V: TRBV7-2
D: TRBD2
length: 16
CDR3: CASSLEPAGGPYEQYF
DNA: TGTGCCAGCAGCTTAGAGCCAGCGGGAGGGCCCTACGAGCAGTACTTC

J: TRBJ2-2
size: .
V: TRBV3-1
D: .
length: 15
CDR3: CASSHPNVGTGELFF
DNA: TGTGCCAGCAGCCACCCTAATGTAGGCACCGGGGAGCTGTTTTTT

J: TRBJ2-5
size: few
V: TRBV10-3
D: TRBD1
length: 14
CDR3: CAISNRGRGETQYF
DNA: TGTGCCATCAGTAACAGGGGGCGCGGGGAGACCCAGTACTTC

J: TRBJ2-1
size: few
V: TRBV12-3/TRBV12-4
D: .
length: 13
CDR3: CASTRATLNEQFF
DNA: TGTGCCAGCACCAGGGCCACGTTGAATGAGCAGTTCTTC

J: TRBJ2-2
size: .
V: TRBV20-1
D: TRBD1
length: 12
CDR3: CSAGTGAGELFF
DNA: TGCAGTGCTGGGACAGGGGCCGGGGAGCTGTTTTTT

J: TRBJ1-3
size: .
V: TRBV20-1
D: TRBD1
length: 15
CDR3: CSATRQGATGNTIYF
DNA: TGCAGTGCAACCAGACAGGGGGCAACCGGGAACACCATATATTTT

J: TRBJ1-3
size: few
V: TRBV15
D: .
length: 17
CDR3: CATSRDTRGWSGNTIYF
DNA: TGTGCCACCAGCAGAGATACGAGGGGCTGGTCTGGAAACACCATATATTTT

J: TRBJ2-3
size: .
V: TRBV29-1
D: .
length: 11
CDR3: CSVLKGDTQYF
DNA: TGCAGCGTTCTAAAAGGGGATACGCAGTATTTT

J: TRBJ2-6
size: .
V: TRBV5-1
D: .
length: 16
CDR3: CASSLEGYSGANVLTF
DNA: TGCGCCAGCAGCTTGGAGGGCTACTCTGGGGCCAACGTCCTGACTTTC

J: TRBJ2-1
size: .
V: TRBV12-3/TRBV12-4
D: TRBD2
length: 14
CDR3: CASSKERERGNKFF
DNA: TGTGCCAGCAGCAAAGAAAGGGAGCGGGGGAACAAGTTCTTC

J: TRBJ2-7
size: .
V: TRBV10-3
D: TRBD1
length: 15
CDR3: CAIRRQGRSAYEQYF
DNA: TGTGCCATCAGGAGACAGGGCCGGAGCGCCTACGAGCAGTACTTC

J: TRBJ2-1
size: .
V: TRBV6-5
D: TRBD1
length: 16
CDR3: CASSYAYGQGGGEQFF
DNA: TGTGCCAGCAGTTACGCGTATGGACAGGGGGGTGGGGAGCAGTTCTTC

J: TRBJ2-1
size: few
V: TRBV20-1
D: TRBD2
length: 17
CDR3: CSARDWRAGGQYNEQFF
DNA: TGCAGTGCTAGAGATTGGCGGGCGGGGGGGCAGTACAATGAGCAGTTCTTC

J: TRBJ2-1
size: .
V: TRBV6-5
D: .
length: 16
CDR3: CASSFGGTVSYNEQFF
DNA: TGTGCCAGCAGTTTTGGAGGGACAGTCTCCTACAATGAGCAGTTCTTC

J: TRBJ2-7
size: few
V: TRBV20-1
D: .
length: 11
CDR3: CSASDVYEQYF
DNA: TGCAGTGCTAGCGACGTTTACGAGCAGTACTTC

J: TRBJ2-3
size: many
V: TRBV29-1
D: TRBD2
length: 14
CDR3: CSVVAGGRTDTQYF
DNA: TGCAGCGTTGTAGCGGGAGGCCGCACAGATACGCAGTATTTT

J: TRBJ2-3
size: few
V: TRBV12-3/TRBV12-4
D: .
length: 15
CDR3: CASSFGWLDADTQYF
DNA: TGTGCCAGCAGTTTTGGGTGGTTGGACGCAGATACGCAGTATTTT

J: TRBJ2-1
size: many
V: TRBV5-1
D: TRBD2
length: 18
CDR3: CASSLGQIGLAYYNEQFF
DNA: TGCGCCAGCAGCTTGGGACAGATTGGACTAGCTTATTACAATGAGCAGTTCTTC

J: TRBJ1-6
size: few
V: TRBV19
D: .
length: 14
CDR3: CASSFSGYNSPLHF
DNA: TGTGCCAGTAGCTTTTCAGGATATAATTCACCCCTCCACTTT

J: TRBJ2-5
size: .
V: TRBV11-2
D: .
length: 16
CDR3: CASSPGAGISWETQYF
DNA: TGTGCCAGCAGCCCCGGGGCAGGGATCTCTTGGGAGACCCAGTACTTC

J: TRBJ2-5
size: many
V: TRBV11-2
D: .
length: 14
CDR3: CASSLVGVPETQYF
DNA: TGTGCCAGCAGCTTAGTTGGGGTCCCAGAGACCCAGTACTTC

J: TRBJ1-2
size: many
V: TRBV11-2
D: .
length: 14
CDR3: CASSLGQGGFGYTF
DNA: TGTGCCAGCAGCTTAGGCCAGGGAGGCTTTGGCTACACCTTC

J: TRBJ2-6
size: few
V: TRBV12-3/TRBV12-4
D: .
length: 15
CDR3: CASDQARSGANVLTF
DNA: TGTGCCAGTGATCAGGCTCGCTCTGGGGCCAACGTCCTGACTTTC

J: TRBJ2-1
size: .
V: TRBV6-1
D: TRBD1
length: 16
CDR3: CASSEYRDSARNEQFF
DNA: TGTGCCAGCAGTGAGTACCGGGACAGCGCCCGTAATGAGCAGTTCTTC

J: TRBJ2-1
size: few
V: TRBV7-9
D: TRBD1
length: 16
CDR3: CASSPLFQDRDNEQFF
DNA: TGTGCCAGCAGCCCCCTTTTCCAGGACAGGGACAATGAGCAGTTCTTC

J: TRBJ2-5
size: .
V: TRBV20-1
D: .
length: 12
CDR3: CSARDKGQTQYF
DNA: TGCAGTGCTAGAGATAAGGGACAGACCCAGTACTTC

J: TRBJ2-7
size: few
V: TRBV10-3
D: .
length: 14
CDR3: CAISGDTSSYEQYF
DNA: TGTGCCATCAGTGGTGACACTAGCTCCTACGAGCAGTACTTC

J: TRBJ1-4
size: few
V: TRBV28
D: TRBD1
length: 15
CDR3: CASSVTGTGGEKLFF
DNA: TGTGCCAGCAGTGTAACCGGGACAGGGGGTGAAAAACTGTTTTTT

J: TRBJ2-2
size: few
V: TRBV7-8
D: TRBD1
length: 16
CDR3: CASSPTSDRDAGELFF
DNA: TGTGCCAGCAGCCCTACGAGTGACAGGGATGCCGGGGAGCTGTTTTTT

J: TRBJ2-7
size: few
V: TRBV7-2
D: TRBD1
length: 14
CDR3: CASSHTGVGYEQYF
DNA: TGTGCCAGCAGCCATACAGGGGTCGGTTACGAGCAGTACTTC

J: TRBJ2-3
size: few
V: TRBV4-3
D: TRBD1
length: 15
CDR3: CASSLGRGLKDTQYF
DNA: TGCGCCAGCAGCCTGGGAAGGGGGCTTAAAGATACGCAGTATTTT